Following are 4 T cell receptor beta chains from one sample sequenced in a study of T cell responses to AZD1222 COVID-19 vaccine. Some clones are missing from TCRdb's copy, which holds only in-frame ones; the method was immunoSEQ multiplex PCR. The data show about 94,000 clones, around 89% seen once. Material: peripheral blood, obtained 28 days after the second AZD1222 dose. Every receptor here comes from an adult who received the AZD1222 COVID-19 vaccine.

V gene TRBV7-2 combines with J gene TRBJ1-5; D possibly corresponds to TRBD1 (6 bases). Germline-derived CDR1 and CDR2 are SGHTA and FQGNSA. This CDR3 is built from 13 residues. The V end lost 6 bases, the J end lost 3 bases, and 9 bases lay between the germline ends. CDR3 in DNA: TGTGCCAGCAGGCAGGGGTACAATCAGCCCCAGCATTTT. It yields the protein CASRQGYNQPQHF.

Here the CDR3 DNA reads TGTGCCTGGAGTGTAAAACTTGGGGTTGGCACTGAAGCTTTCTTT. Encoded protein: CAWSVKLGVGTEAFF. The chain is built from TRBV30 and TRBJ1-1; D is unresolved. Trimming pared 0 bases from V and 4 bases from J, leaving 15 bases between. The germline gives CDR1 GTSNPN, CDR2 SVGIG (reference sequence). This CDR3 comprises 15 residues.

The chain has TRBV4-1 and TRBJ1-2, with TRBD1 as a possible D gene (6 bases). This CDR3 has 13 residues. The ends were cut back, 3 bases at V and 6 bases at J, with 11 bases in the middle. CDR1 and CDR2 (germline): MGHRA, YSYEKL. The CDR3 DNA follows: TGCGCCAGCAGCCAGACAAGGGGGGATGGCTACACCTTC. Its protein is CASSQTRGDGYTF.

The chain combines TRBV7-4 with TRBJ1-6, with D hard to call. Germline CDR1 is SGHVT and CDR2 is SQSDAQ. CDR3 length: 17 amino acids. V was clipped by 0 bases and J by 5 bases, with 14 bases between them. The chain's CDR3 is CASSLAPRTGDNSPLHF. DNA for the CDR3: TGTGCCAGCAGCTTAGCCCCAAGGACGGGCGATAATTCACCCCTCCACTTT.